This T cell receptor beta chain came from a study of shared clonotypes between healthy human individuals. General study results and limits: Clonotypes not shared had lower generation probabilities than those common to all four donors.

With respect to this clone: The antigen remains unidentified. The same CDR3 is also encoded by other DNA sequences in this sample.

The study ran the assay at deep level. The protocol was immunoSEQ multiplex PCR, while the TCRdb copy is restricted to in-frame clones and leaves out a portion. Of more than 850,000 clones in the sample, about four fifths were seen once. CD4+ cell separation produced CD45RA+ naive and CD45RA-negative memory subsets. The CDR3 is 11 amino acids. V lost 4 bases and J 6 bases, leaving 4 bases between the germline ends. Germline lookup yields CDR1 ENHRY and CDR2 SYGVKD. This rearrangement joins TRBV10-3 to TRBJ2-1, with no clear D. The source material was memory CD4+ T cells from PBMCs. Subset specified: CD45RA-negative fraction. The clonotype was recovered from a young man in good health. Some clones in this sample may be carry-over from other donors' samples. In nucleotides, the CDR3 is TGTGCCATCAGTGCCGGCAATGAGCAGTTCTTC. Protein product: CAISAGNEQFF.